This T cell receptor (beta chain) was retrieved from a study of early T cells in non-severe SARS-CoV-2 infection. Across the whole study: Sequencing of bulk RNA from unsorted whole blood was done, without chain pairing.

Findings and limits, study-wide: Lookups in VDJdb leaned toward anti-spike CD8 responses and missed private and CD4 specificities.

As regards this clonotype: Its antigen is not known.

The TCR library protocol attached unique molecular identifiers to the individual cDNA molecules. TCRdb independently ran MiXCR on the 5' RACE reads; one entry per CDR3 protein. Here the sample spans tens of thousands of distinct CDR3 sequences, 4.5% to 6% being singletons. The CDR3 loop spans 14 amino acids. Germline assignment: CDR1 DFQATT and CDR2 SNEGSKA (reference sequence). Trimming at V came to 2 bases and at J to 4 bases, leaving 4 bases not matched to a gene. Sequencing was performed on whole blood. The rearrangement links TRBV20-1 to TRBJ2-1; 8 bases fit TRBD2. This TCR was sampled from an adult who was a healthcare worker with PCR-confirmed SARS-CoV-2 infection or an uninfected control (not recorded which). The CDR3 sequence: CSARPAGVYNEQFF. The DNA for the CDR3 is TGCAGTGCTAGACCAGCGGGAGTGTACAATGAGCAGTTCTTC.